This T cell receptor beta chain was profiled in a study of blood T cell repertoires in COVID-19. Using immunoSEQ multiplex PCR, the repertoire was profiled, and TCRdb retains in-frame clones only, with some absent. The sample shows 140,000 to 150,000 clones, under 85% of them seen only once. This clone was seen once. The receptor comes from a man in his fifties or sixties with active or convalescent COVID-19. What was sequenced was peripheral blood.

The CDR3 loop reads CASSLRGQSYNEQFF. CDR3 nucleotides: TGTGCCAGCAGCTTAAGGGGCCAGTCCTACAATGAGCAGTTCTTC. This chain joins TRBV11-1 and TRBJ2-1, with D perhaps matching TRBD1 (5 bases). CDR1 is SGHAT, CDR2 FQDESV, per germline (reference sequence). The CDR3 totals 15 residues. The ends were cut back, 2 bases at V and 1 base at J, with 9 bases in the middle. The full variable domain, completed using reference TRBV11-1 and TRBJ2-1, is EAEVAQSPRYKITEKSQAVAFWCDPISGHATLYWYRQILGQGPELLVQFQDESVVDDSQLPKDRFSAERLKGVDSTLKIQPAELGDSAMYLCASSLRGQSYNEQFFGPGTRLTVL.